The 15 T cell receptor beta chains below were found in one sample sequenced in a study of shared T cell receptors in the human thymus. Assay used: immunoSEQ multiplex PCR; TCRdb lists only in-frame clones, some missing. The sample lists hundreds of thousands of clones, 88% occurring once. These data also formed part of another study, on human thymus T cells.

The sequenced sample consisted of thymocytes. These receptors were taken from a boy younger than two with a congenital heart defect.

This chain connects TRBV14 to TRBJ1-2, with 7 bases identical to TRBD1. V dropped 1 base and J dropped 5; count of bases not matched to a gene: 16. The CDR3 is 18 amino acids. CDR1 is SGHDN, CDR2 FVKESK, per germline. For the CDR3, the DNA is TGTGCCAGCAGCCAAGGTCCAGGGGGTGCGGGCGGGTGGTATGGCTACACCTTC. This gives the protein CASSQGPGGAGGWYGYTF.

As concerns this clone: Germline is not matched at one junction end, which may reflect a read error. The chain links TRBV4-1 to TRBJ2-2; 9 bases match TRBD2. This CDR3 region has 16 residues. Looked up from germline, CDR1 is MGHRA and CDR2 is YSYEKL. The CDR3 is CASSQGGRAGTGELLF. The CDR3 DNA reads TGCGCCAGCAGCCAAGGCGGGAGGGCGGGGACCGGGGAGCTGCTTTTT.

A single count supports this clone. The genes are TRBV27 and TRBJ1-2; perhaps TRBD1 as D (5 bases). Between the trimmed V and J ends, which lost 6 bases and 8 bases, there was a span of 16 bases. CDR1 MNHEY and CDR2 SMNVEV come from the germline V gene (reference sequence). This CDR3 region has 13 residues. This CDR3 reads CASSRQGGHGYTF. The CDR3 DNA is TGTGCCAGCAGCCGTCAGGGAGGCCACGGCTACACCTTC.

The CDR3 reads CSASPKQYF. In nucleotides, the CDR3 is TGCAGTGCTAGCCCAAAGCAGTACTTC. The rearrangement uses TRBV20-1 and TRBJ2-7; D call uncertain. V lost 3 bases and J 8 bases, leaving 5 bases between the germline ends. Germline CDR1 DFQATT, CDR2 SNEGSKA (reference sequence). The CDR3 has 9 amino acids.

The genes are TRBV5-1 and TRBJ1-2; a possible D gene is TRBD1 (5 bases). Germline CDR1 and CDR2: SGHRS and YFSETQ. This CDR3 comprises 15 residues. Trimming pared 0 bases from V and 1 base from J, leaving 10 bases between. This chain's CDR3 is CASSLALGGNYGYTF. The DNA of the CDR3 is TGCGCCAGCAGCTTGGCCCTGGGGGGTAACTATGGCTACACCTTC.

The rearrangement uses TRBV6-1 and TRBJ1-4; D remains unclear. From germline, CDR1 is MNHNS and CDR2 SASEGT. Trimming removed 6 bases at V and 7 bases at J, with 9 bases between. This CDR3 has 12 amino acids. The CDR3, as DNA: TGTGCCAGCAGGGCCGATATTGAAAAACTGTTTTTT. Its protein product is CASRADIEKLFF.

This chain connects TRBV4-3 to TRBJ2-2; D is unresolved. V was shortened by 4 bases and J by 6 bases, with 6 bases between the two germline ends. Looked up from germline, CDR1 is LGHNA and CDR2 is YSLEER. The CDR3 has 12 residues. The CDR3 protein is CASSPLPGELFF. The CDR3 nucleotides read TGCGCCAGCAGCCCTCTCCCCGGGGAGCTGTTTTTT.

J is TRBJ2-5 and V is TRBV5-4; TRBD2 matches at 13 bases. Germline-derived CDR1 and CDR2 are SGHNT and YYREEE (reference sequence). The CDR3 length is 17 residues. V was pared by 2 bases and J by 5 bases, with 9 bases of the junction left unmatched. CDR3 in amino acids: CASSLGTSGMVVETQYF. The CDR3 nucleotides read TGTGCCAGCAGCTTAGGGACTAGCGGGATGGTTGTGGAGACCCAGTACTTC.

The chain uses TRBV18 and TRBJ1-1; 7 bases align to TRBD1. CDR3 length: 16 amino acids. V lost 0 bases and J lost 4; bases outside the gene matches: 8. Germline V gene lookup returns CDR1 KGHSH and CDR2 LQKENI. CDR3 residues: CASSPPEGAGGTEAFF. For the CDR3, the DNA is TGTGCCAGCTCACCACCAGAGGGGGCTGGGGGCACTGAAGCTTTCTTT. Supplemented by reference TRBV18 and TRBJ1-1, the full variable domain reads NAGVMQNPRHLVRRRGQEARLRCSPMKGHSHVYWYRQLPEEGLKFMVYLQKENIIDESGMPKERFSAEFPKEGPSILRIQQVVRGDSAAYFCASSPPEGAGGTEAFFGQGTRLTVV.

The chain employs TRBV5-1 and TRBJ2-5, with 11 bases matching TRBD2. The J call is doubtful: the DNA matches TRBJ2-7 better. The CDR3 contains 15 residues. CDR1 SGHRS and CDR2 YFSETQ come from the germline V gene. CDR3 sequence (DNA): TGCGCCAGCAGCTTCGGACTAGCGGGCTCCTACGAGCAGTACTTC. This codes for CASSFGLAGSYEQYF.

This clone was observed a single time. The chain employs TRBV20-1 and TRBJ2-1; D gene uncertain. The CDR3 sequence is 11 residues long. The V gene's germline CDR1 is DFQATT and CDR2 SNEGSKA (reference sequence). The germline V and J ends were trimmed by 2 bases and 12 bases, with 11 bases remaining between them. CDR3: CSARLRSGQFF. Written as DNA, the CDR3 is TGCAGTGCTAGACTCCGGAGTGGGCAGTTCTTC.

The chain employs TRBV9 and TRBJ1-1; D is perhaps TRBD1 (5 bases). The CDR3 contains 15 residues. Germline values: CDR1 SGDLS, CDR2 YYNGEE. V lost 1 base to trimming and J lost 4 bases, with 14 bases between them. The CDR3 protein is CASSVNPGSITEAFF. CDR3 DNA sequence: TGTGCCAGCAGCGTAAACCCAGGGTCTATCACTGAAGCTTTCTTT. The full variable domain, in which reference TRBV9 and TRBJ1-1 provide the parts outside the CDR3, is DSGVTQTPKHLITATGQRVTLRCSPRSGDLSVYWYQQSLDQGLQFLIQYYNGEERAKGNILERFSAQQFPDLHSELNLSSLELGDSALYFCASSVNPGSITEAFFGQGTRLTVV.

The chain uses TRBV6-4 and TRBJ2-1; TRBD2 aligns across 9 bases. The CDR3 has 16 residues. Germline loops: CDR1 MRHNA, CDR2 SNTAGT. Trimming removed 0 bases from V and 7 bases from J; junction bases left unmatched: 7. The CDR3 protein is CASSDSVAGAGNEQFF. In nucleotides, the CDR3 is TGTGCCAGCAGTGACTCGGTAGCGGGAGCTGGTAATGAGCAGTTCTTC.

The CDR3 DNA sequence: TGCGCCAGCAGCTTGGTTGGGAGTCAGAACTACAATGAGCAGTTCTTC. Translated: CASSLVGSQNYNEQFF. The genes are TRBV5-1 and TRBJ2-1, with D tentatively TRBD2 (5 bases). The V gene lost 0 bases and the J gene lost 3 bases, with 13 bases spanning the gap. The CDR3 totals 16 residues. Looked up from germline, CDR1 is SGHRS and CDR2 is YFSETQ.

The chain links TRBV27 to TRBJ2-7; 7 bases fit TRBD1. The CDR3 loop spans 14 amino acids. The trim removed 11 bases at V and 4 bases at J, leaving 14 bases unmatched. Germline loops: CDR1 MNHEY, CDR2 SMNVEV (reference sequence). The CDR3 loop is CAAPNRTGWYEQYF. CDR3 bases: TGTGCCGCCCCAAACCGGACAGGATGGTACGAGCAGTACTTC.